The entry below describes one T cell receptor (beta chain). The sample has other DNA sequences that encode this CDR3 too. This entry belongs to a study of blood T cell repertoires in COVID-19. The overall study: T cells, B-cell-depleted T cells, or PBMCs provided the cDNA or gDNA that served as material.

V was clipped by 4 bases and J by 2 bases; unmatched bases: 2. Germline CDR1 and CDR2: GTSNPN and SVGIG (reference sequence). The length of the CDR3 is 13 residues. Profiled with immunoSEQ multiplex PCR; TCRdb holds only in-frame clones, not every one. The sample has 200,000 to 250,000 clones, nearly 90% seen once. This receptor was taken from a woman between 18 and 29 years old who had recovered from COVID-19. Sequenced input: peripheral blood. This chain links TRBV30 with TRBJ1-5; 7 bases align to TRBD1. This CDR3 is CAWNRGGNQPQHF. In DNA, the CDR3 is TGTGCCTGGAACAGGGGAGGCAATCAGCCCCAGCATTTT.